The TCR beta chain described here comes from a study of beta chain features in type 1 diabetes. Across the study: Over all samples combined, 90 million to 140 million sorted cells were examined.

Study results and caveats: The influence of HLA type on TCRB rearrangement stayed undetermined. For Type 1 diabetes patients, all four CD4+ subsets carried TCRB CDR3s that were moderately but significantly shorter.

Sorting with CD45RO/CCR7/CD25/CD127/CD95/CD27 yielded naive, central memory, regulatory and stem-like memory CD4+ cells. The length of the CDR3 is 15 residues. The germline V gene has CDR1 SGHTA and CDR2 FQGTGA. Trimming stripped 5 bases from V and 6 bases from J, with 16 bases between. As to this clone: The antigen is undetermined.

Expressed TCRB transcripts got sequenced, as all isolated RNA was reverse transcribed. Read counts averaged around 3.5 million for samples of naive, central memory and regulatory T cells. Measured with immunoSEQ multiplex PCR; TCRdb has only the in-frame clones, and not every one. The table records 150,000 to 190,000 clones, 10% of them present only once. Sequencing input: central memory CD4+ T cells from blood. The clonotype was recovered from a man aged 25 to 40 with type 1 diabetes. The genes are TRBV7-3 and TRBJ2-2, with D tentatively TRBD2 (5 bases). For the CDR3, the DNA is TGTGCCAGCAGCCCCCGGCCGGACTGGGCCGGGGAGCTGTTTTTT. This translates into CASSPRPDWAGELFF.